This TCR beta chain was identified in a study of cytomegalovirus exposure and HLA in healthy donors. The PCR ran on 60 Vbeta and 13 Jbeta primers. Here immunoSEQ multiplex PCR was the method, and the copy in TCRdb shows in-frame clones only, minus some. The data show 100,000 or so clones, around 80% seen once. This CDR3 comprises 16 residues. V lost 5 bases to trimming and J lost 4 bases, with 18 bases between them. Germline V gene data show CDR1 as MNHEY and CDR2 as SMNVEV (reference sequence). The clonotype comes from a male donor in good health and CMV-seronegative. The chain employs TRBV27 and TRBJ1-5, with unresolved D. The sequenced sample was PBMCs. The CDR3 reads CASSQTRGGPNQPQHF. CDR3 in DNA: TGTGCCAGCAGTCAGACCCGAGGAGGGCCGAATCAGCCCCAGCATTTT.